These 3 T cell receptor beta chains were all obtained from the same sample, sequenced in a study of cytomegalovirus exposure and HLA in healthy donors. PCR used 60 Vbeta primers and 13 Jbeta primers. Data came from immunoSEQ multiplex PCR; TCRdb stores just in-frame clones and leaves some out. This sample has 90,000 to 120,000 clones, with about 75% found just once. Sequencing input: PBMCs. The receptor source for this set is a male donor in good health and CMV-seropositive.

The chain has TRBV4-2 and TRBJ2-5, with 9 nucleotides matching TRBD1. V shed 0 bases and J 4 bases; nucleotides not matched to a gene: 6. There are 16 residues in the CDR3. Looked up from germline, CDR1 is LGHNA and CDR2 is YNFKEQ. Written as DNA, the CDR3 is TGTGCCAGCAGCCAAGACCCGGACAGGGGTACAGAGACCCAGTACTTC. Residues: CASSQDPDRGTETQYF.

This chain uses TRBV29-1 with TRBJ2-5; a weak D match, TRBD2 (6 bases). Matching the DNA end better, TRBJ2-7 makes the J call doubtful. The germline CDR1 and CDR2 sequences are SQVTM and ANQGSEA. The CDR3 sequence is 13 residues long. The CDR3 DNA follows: TGCAGCGTTGAAACCGGGGGTGGGTACGAGCAGTACTTC. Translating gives CSVETGGGYEQYF.

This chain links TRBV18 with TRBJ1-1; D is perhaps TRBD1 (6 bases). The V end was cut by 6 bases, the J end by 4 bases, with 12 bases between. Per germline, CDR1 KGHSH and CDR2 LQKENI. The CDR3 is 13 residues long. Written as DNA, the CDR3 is TGTGCCAGCTCCCCCGACAGGTCCACTGAAGCTTTCTTT. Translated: CASSPDRSTEAFF.